Presented here are 28 T cell receptor beta chains from one specimen sequenced in a study of T cell responses to AZD1222 COVID-19 vaccine. This table comes from immunoSEQ multiplex PCR, and its TCRdb copy is limited to in-frame clones, with some not included. Seen here are about 130,000 clones, approximately 94% observed once, and the top ten hold approximately 3.1%. The sequences come from peripheral blood, collected on day 0 of AZD1222 vaccination. The receptors derive from an adult in good health.

The chain joins TRBV10-3 to TRBJ1-2, with unresolved D. CDR3 length equals 15 residues. Germline-derived CDR1 and CDR2 are ENHRY and SYGVKD. V lost 3 bases, J lost 8 bases, and 19 bases lay in between. The CDR3 is CAISDGEASLFGYTF. CDR3 sequence (DNA): TGTGCCATCAGTGATGGGGAGGCCTCACTTTTCGGCTACACCTTC.

CDR3 DNA: TGTGCCAGCAGCTTAGATCGGGACAGCAAAGCGGGTAGCTATGGCTACACCTTC. This sequence encodes CASSLDRDSKAGSYGYTF. The genes are TRBV7-4 and TRBJ1-2, with 7 bases fitting TRBD1. Trimming at V came to 1 base and at J to 4 bases, leaving 15 bases not matched to a gene. CDR1 is SGHVT, CDR2 SQSDAQ, per germline. This CDR3 spans 18 amino acids.

The V call is TRBV7-8, the J call TRBJ1-2; 7 positions match TRBD1. With V trimmed by 3 bases and J by 8 bases, 6 bases remained unmatched. The CDR3 has 13 residues. Germline CDR1 and CDR2: SGHVS and FQNEAQ. CDR3 protein: CASSFEGASGYTF. CDR3 DNA sequence: TGTGCCAGCAGCTTTGAGGGGGCCTCCGGCTACACCTTC.

V is TRBV9 and J is TRBJ2-1; D is uncertain. The ends were cut back, 0 bases at V and 9 bases at J, with 10 bases in the middle. This CDR3 region has 13 residues. Germline CDR1 reads SGDLS; CDR2 reads YYNGEE. In DNA, the CDR3 is TGTGCCAGCAGCGTAGTGGGTGAAAGTGAGCAGTTCTTC. Its protein is CASSVVGESEQFF.

Here the CDR3 reads CASSFGTSGSYEQYF. The CDR3 region has the DNA TGTGCCAGCAGTTTCGGGACTAGCGGGAGTTACGAGCAGTACTTC. The V gene is TRBV28, the J gene TRBJ2-7, with 14 bases matching TRBD2. The germline gives CDR1 MDHEN, CDR2 SYDVKM. This CDR3 spans 15 amino acids. V shed 3 bases, J shed 4 bases, and the junction held 2 bases outside the gene matches.

The chain has TRBV11-2 and TRBJ2-4, with a possible D match to TRBD1 (6 bases). The germline V gene has CDR1 SGHAT and CDR2 FQNNGV. The CDR3 totals 15 residues. Trimming pared 2 bases from V and 1 base from J, leaving 9 bases between. CDR3 nucleotides: TGTGCCAGCAGCTTAATGGGGGCGGCCAAAAACATTCAGTACTTC. Protein: CASSLMGAAKNIQYF.

CDR3: CASSSQQTYEQYF. DNA for the CDR3: TGTGCCAGCTCGTCTCAACAGACCTACGAGCAGTACTTC. The gene calls are TRBV18 and TRBJ2-7; D remains ambiguous. Germline V gives CDR1 KGHSH, CDR2 LQKENI. V was pared by 6 bases and J by 2 bases, with 11 bases between. The CDR3 runs 13 residues.

This rearrangement joins TRBV2 to TRBJ2-3; D unresolved. Germline V gene sequence: CDR1 SNHLY, CDR2 FYNNEI. V gave up 2 bases and J gave up 0 bases, with 6 bases separating them. This CDR3 is 14 amino acids long. The CDR3 is CASSEQPSTDTQYF. CDR3 bases: TGTGCCAGCAGTGAACAGCCGAGCACAGATACGCAGTATTTT.

The chain joins TRBV4-2 to TRBJ1-1; maybe TRBD1 (6 bases). The V end lost 1 base, the J end lost 14 bases, and 23 bases lay between the germline ends. CDR1 is LGHNA, CDR2 YNFKEQ, per germline. The CDR3 consists of 15 residues. The CDR3 loop reads CASSQGRDLKDSPFF. CDR3 coding DNA: TGTGCCAGCAGCCAAGGCCGTGACCTGAAGGACAGTCCCTTCTTT.

The count of this clone is one. The chain has TRBV28 and TRBJ2-3; 8 bases map to TRBD2. With V trimmed by 6 bases and J by 3 bases, 5 bases remained unmatched. The germline CDR1 and CDR2 sequences are MDHEN and SYDVKM. The CDR3 has 14 amino acids. The CDR3 DNA sequence: TGTGCCAGCAGGCCGGGACTAGAAACAGATACGCAGTATTTT. Its protein product is CASRPGLETDTQYF.

This chain joins TRBV14 and TRBJ2-3; D may correspond to TRBD1 or TRBD2 (5 bases each). Between the trimmed V and J ends, which lost 4 bases and 8 bases, there was a span of 16 bases. The V gene's germline CDR1 is SGHDN and CDR2 FVKESK. This CDR3 has 14 residues. CDR3: CASSPRGAGGTQYF. The CDR3 coding sequence is TGTGCCAGCAGCCCCCGAGGGGCCGGCGGTACGCAGTATTTT. Full variable domain (rest looked up from reference TRBV14 and TRBJ2-3): EAGVTQFPSHSVIEKGQTVTLRCDPISGHDNLYWYRRVMGKEIKFLLHFVKESKQDESGMPNNRFLAERTGGTYSTLKVQPAELEDSGVYFCASSPRGAGGTQYFGPGTRLTVL.

In its sample, this clone was seen once. V gene TRBV9 combines with J gene TRBJ1-2, with a tentative D call TRBD1 (5 bases). The CDR3 spans 16 residues. In germline, CDR1 is SGDLS, CDR2 YYNGEE. The V gene lost 3 bases and the J gene lost 0 bases, with 15 bases spanning the gap. The DNA of the CDR3 is TGTGCCAGCAGCGCCCTCGGGGACGGGACTAACTATGGCTACACCTTC. It yields the protein CASSALGDGTNYGYTF.

J is TRBJ2-1 and V is TRBV6-6; tentatively, D is TRBD2 (6 bases). The germline CDR1 and CDR2 sequences are MNHNY and SVGAGI (reference sequence). There are 15 residues in the CDR3. V lost 3 bases and J 3 bases, leaving 12 bases between the germline ends. CDR3 coding DNA: TGTGCCAGCAGTTATGGCCTAGCGAGCTACAATGAGCAGTTCTTC. Translating gives CASSYGLASYNEQFF.

The V call is TRBV19, the J call TRBJ1-2; 7 bases fit TRBD1. The J segment lost 5 bases and the V segment lost 6 bases, leaving 12 bases of the junction unmatched. Germline V CDR1 and CDR2: LNHDA, SQIVND (reference sequence). The CDR3 sequence is 15 residues long. As DNA, the CDR3 is TGTGCCAGTAGCCCAGGGGACAGCACGTATTATGGCTACACCTTC. Translating it yields CASSPGDSTYYGYTF.

The chain has TRBV19 and TRBJ1-4; 12 bases align to TRBD1. Germline loops: CDR1 LNHDA, CDR2 SQIVND (reference sequence). The CDR3 runs 13 residues. V gave up 8 bases and J gave up 8 bases; unmatched junction bases: 3. CDR3 bases: TGTGCCAGTCGGGACAGGGGGCAAGAAAAACTGTTTTTT. Translating it yields CASRDRGQEKLFF.

J is TRBJ1-1 and V is TRBV5-4; maybe TRBD1 (5 bases). V gave up 0 bases and J gave up 0 bases, with 6 bases separating them. CDR1 is SGHNT, CDR2 YYREEE, per germline (reference sequence). There are 14 residues in the CDR3. The CDR3 reads CASSLEGVNTEAFF. For the CDR3, the DNA is TGTGCCAGCAGCTTGGAAGGGGTGAACACTGAAGCTTTCTTT. The full variable domain, in which reference TRBV5-4 and TRBJ1-1 provide the parts outside the CDR3, is ETGVTQSPTHLIKTRGQQVTLRCSSQSGHNTVSWYQQALGQGPQFIFQYYREEENGRGNFPPRFSGLQFPNYSSELNVNALELDDSALYLCASSLEGVNTEAFFGQGTRLTVV.

The rearrangement links TRBV7-8 to TRBJ2-7, with D perhaps matching TRBD1 (6 bases). Deletions cut 4 bases from V and 2 bases from J, with 12 bases between. The CDR3 is 14 residues long. CDR1 is SGHVS and CDR2 is FQNEAQ in the germline V gene. Here the CDR3 DNA reads TGTGCCAGCAGCTCCTTAGGGGGTGCCTACGAGCAGTACTTC. It translates to CASSSLGGAYEQYF. The whole variable domain, filled in from reference TRBV7-8 and TRBJ2-7, reads GAGVSQSPRYKVAKRGQDVALRCDPISGHVSLFWYQQALGQGPEFLTYFQNEAQLDKSGLPSDRFFAERPEGSVSTLKIQRTQQEDSAVYLCASSSLGGAYEQYFGPGTRLTVT.

This clone showed up just once. The rearrangement links TRBV6-1 to TRBJ1-2; D call uncertain. The V and J ends lost 2 bases and 7 bases respectively, with 17 bases between them. Per germline, CDR1 MNHNS and CDR2 SASEGT. CDR3 length: 15 amino acids. In DNA form, the CDR3 reads TGTGCCAGCAGTGAACGCGGGGTTGGGTTGGGTGGCTACACCTTC. It codes for CASSERGVGLGGYTF.

This clone was seen a handful of times. V is TRBV9 and J is TRBJ2-7; D may match TRBD1 or TRBD2 (5 bases each). This CDR3 has 14 residues. V shed 0 bases and J shed 2 bases, with 9 bases lying between them. Germline V CDR1 and CDR2: SGDLS, YYNGEE. CDR3 nucleotides: TGTGCCAGCAGCGTAGGACAGACTACCTACGAGCAGTACTTC. It encodes CASSVGQTTYEQYF. Supplemented by reference TRBV9 and TRBJ2-7, the full variable domain reads DSGVTQTPKHLITATGQRVTLRCSPRSGDLSVYWYQQSLDQGLQFLIQYYNGEERAKGNILERFSAQQFPDLHSELNLSSLELGDSALYFCASSVGQTTYEQYFGPGTRLTVT.

This chain connects TRBV6-5 to TRBJ2-7; weak D call: TRBD2 (6 bases). The CDR3 contains 12 residues. Trimming shortened V by 8 bases and J by 3 bases, and 11 bases separated the two germline ends. Germline CDR1 reads MNHEY; CDR2 reads SVGAGI. The CDR3 region is CASRGGNYEQYF. The CDR3 nucleotides read TGTGCCAGCCGGGGCGGGAACTACGAGCAGTACTTC.

This chain links TRBV27 with TRBJ1-5, with D possibly TRBD1 on 5 matching bases. This CDR3 region has 15 residues. V lost 5 bases and J lost 4, with 15 bases in between. Germline V lookup: CDR1 MNHEY, CDR2 SMNVEV (reference sequence). CDR3 amino acids: CASSESRRGNQPQHF. The CDR3, as DNA: TGTGCCAGCAGTGAGAGCCGAAGGGGTAATCAGCCCCAGCATTTT.

V is TRBV7-8 and J is TRBJ2-7, with D unclear. The length of the CDR3 is 15 residues. The V and J ends lost 0 bases and 3 bases respectively, with 12 bases between them. CDR1 is SGHVS and CDR2 is FQNEAQ in the germline V gene. The CDR3, as DNA: TGTGCCAGCAGCTTAGCGGCCCGTAACATCTACGAGCAGTACTTC. Its protein is CASSLAARNIYEQYF. Full variable domain (missing parts from reference TRBV7-8 and TRBJ2-7): GAGVSQSPRYKVAKRGQDVALRCDPISGHVSLFWYQQALGQGPEFLTYFQNEAQLDKSGLPSDRFFAERPEGSVSTLKIQRTQQEDSAVYLCASSLAARNIYEQYFGPGTRLTVT.

CDR3 DNA sequence: TGTGCCTGGAGTGTAGCTTCATACAATGAGCAGTTCTTC. Translating it yields CAWSVASYNEQFF. The chain combines TRBV30 with TRBJ2-1; no reliable D call. The CDR3 consists of 13 residues. Trimming left V 0 bases short and J 4 bases short, with 7 bases between. The germline V gene encodes CDR1 GTSNPN and CDR2 SVGIG (reference sequence).

The chain has TRBV27 and TRBJ1-6, with D possibly TRBD1 on 6 matching bases. The CDR3 contains 14 residues. The germline CDR1 and CDR2 sequences are MNHEY and SMNVEV (reference sequence). The germline V and J ends were trimmed by 6 bases and 4 bases, with 10 bases remaining between them. The CDR3 is CASSLGQYNSPLHF. The CDR3 nucleotides read TGTGCCAGCAGCCTCGGACAGTATAATTCACCCCTCCACTTT.

V gene TRBV28 combines with J gene TRBJ1-1; no firm D call. Germline CDR1 and CDR2: MDHEN and SYDVKM. V dropped 5 bases and J dropped 7 bases, with 8 bases sitting between them. The CDR3 loop spans 11 amino acids. CDR3 coding DNA: TGTGCCAGCAGTCGAAACGTTGAAGCTTTCTTT. Translation gives CASSRNVEAFF.

The CDR3 spells CASSSRTSGRGEQFF. CDR3 nucleotide sequence: TGTGCCAGCAGCTCCCGGACTAGCGGGAGAGGCGAGCAGTTCTTC. The rearrangement joins TRBV5-4 to TRBJ2-1, with TRBD2 matching over 13 bases. V was pared by 3 bases and J by 10 bases, with 7 bases of the junction left unmatched. This CDR3 contains 15 residues. CDR1 is SGHNT, CDR2 YYREEE, per germline (reference sequence).

V gene TRBV12-1 combines with J gene TRBJ1-1. TRBV12-1 is shown as a pseudogene. CDR3 length: 16 amino acids. The CDR3 is CASSSAREGDKSEAFF. CDR3 in DNA: TGTGCCAGCAGCTCCGCGCGGGAAGGGGATAAGTCTGAAGCTTTCTTT.

The chain employs TRBV7-3 and TRBJ2-7; 9 nucleotides align to TRBD2. With V trimmed by 5 bases and J by 4 bases, 9 bases remained unmatched. The germline V gene has CDR1 SGHTA and CDR2 FQGTGA. This CDR3 contains 15 residues. The CDR3 nucleotides read TGTGCCAGCAGCCCCCTAGCGGGATCCGGATACGAGCAGTACTTC. Its translation is CASSPLAGSGYEQYF. The variable domain in full, completed from reference TRBV7-3 and TRBJ2-7, reads GAGVSQTPSNKVTEKGKYVELRCDPISGHTALYWYRQSLGQGPEFLIYFQGTGAADDSGLPNDRFFAVRPEGSVSTLKIQRTERGDSAVYLCASSPLAGSGYEQYFGPGTRLTVT.